A single sample gave rise to the 10 T cell receptor beta chains below, sequenced in a study of T cells in tuberculosis. Documented time point: new active TB diagnosis, blood taken before or within 7 days of starting treatment. The protocol was immunoSEQ multiplex PCR, while the TCRdb copy is restricted to in-frame clones and leaves out a portion. The sample has about 49,000 clones; roughly 96% are singletons. The material sequenced was PBMCs, taken at tuberculosis diagnosis. These receptors were collected from an adult with tuberculosis.

The chain employs TRBV11-2 and TRBJ2-3; TRBD2 matches at 9 bases. The CDR3 totals 16 residues. Germline CDR1 and CDR2: SGHAT and FQNNGV. Trimming cost V 0 bases and J 8 bases; bases outside gene matches: 9. CDR3: CASSLDLAGTRGTQYF. The CDR3 coding sequence is TGTGCCAGCAGCTTAGATCTAGCGGGAACTCGAGGTACGCAGTATTTT.

This chain uses TRBV7-2 with TRBJ1-1; no firm D call. CDR1 is SGHTA, CDR2 FQGNSA, per germline. The germline V and J ends were trimmed by 2 bases and 1 base, with 5 bases remaining between them. This CDR3 has 13 residues. The CDR3 reads CASSLQQNTEAFF. The CDR3 nucleotides are TGTGCCAGCAGCTTACAACAGAACACTGAAGCTTTCTTT.

The rearrangement joins TRBV7-2 to TRBJ1-5; 8 bases are a match to TRBD1. The length of the CDR3 is 15 residues. The germline CDR1 and CDR2 sequences are SGHTA and FQGNSA. The V and J ends lost 4 bases and 3 bases, in that order; junction bases with no gene match: 5. The CDR3, as DNA: TGTGCCAGCAGCTATGGACAGGGATCCAATCAGCCCCAGCATTTT. This encodes CASSYGQGSNQPQHF.

This chain uses TRBV6-1 with TRBJ2-1; 10 bases are a match to TRBD2. Trimming at V came to 2 bases and at J to 2 bases, leaving 12 bases not matched to a gene. The CDR3 is 19 amino acids. Per germline, CDR1 MNHNS and CDR2 SASEGT. The CDR3 coding sequence is TGTGCCAGCAGTGAACGGCATAGCGGGAGGTCCGTAGCCTACAATGAGCAGTTCTTC. Translating gives CASSERHSGRSVAYNEQFF.

The rearrangement joins TRBV4-3 to TRBJ2-1; 10 bases map to TRBD2. Germline trimming cut 0 bases from V and 7 bases from J; bases unmatched to any gene: 12. This CDR3 has 18 residues. Germline V gene lookup returns CDR1 LGHNA and CDR2 YSLEER. The CDR3: CASSQDLKREGRGNEQFF. CDR3 in DNA: TGCGCCAGCAGCCAAGATCTAAAGCGGGAGGGCCGGGGAAATGAGCAGTTCTTC.

V gene TRBV11-2 combines with J gene TRBJ2-7; D may be TRBD1 (6 bases). The V end was cut by 2 bases, the J end by 2 bases, with 13 bases between. The CDR3 extends over 15 amino acids. Germline CDR1 SGHAT, CDR2 FQNNGV. The CDR3 nucleotides are TGTGCCAGCAGCTTAAGGGACAACCCCCCCTACGAGCAGTACTTC. Translated, it gives CASSLRDNPPYEQYF.

This clone appeared once. The chain combines TRBV30 with TRBJ1-1, with D uncertain. V was cut by 5 bases and J by 0 bases, with 7 bases left in between. Germline V gives CDR1 GTSNPN, CDR2 SVGIG (reference sequence). This CDR3 region has 12 residues. CDR3 bases: TGTGCCTGGGGCCTTATGAACACTGAAGCTTTCTTT. It is translated as CAWGLMNTEAFF.

The chain uses TRBV30 and TRBJ1-1; D remains unclear. The V end lost 5 bases, the J end lost 7 bases, and 14 bases lay between the germline ends. The CDR3 has 12 residues. The germline gives CDR1 GTSNPN, CDR2 SVGIG (reference sequence). The CDR3 coding sequence is TGTGCCTGGGTGAGTCCTGGAGTTGAAGCTTTCTTT. It specifies CAWVSPGVEAFF.

The CDR3 region has the DNA TGTGCCAGCAGCTTAAGACTTAACACCGGGGAGCTGTTTTTT. It yields the protein CASSLRLNTGELFF. The rearrangement links TRBV7-3 to TRBJ2-2; D remains unclear. CDR1 SGHTA and CDR2 FQGTGA come from the germline V gene. CDR3 size: 14 residues. V was cut by 1 base and J by 2 bases, with 5 bases left in between.

This clone was recorded once. This chain uses TRBV7-9 with TRBJ2-7, with 7 nucleotides matching TRBD1. The CDR3 is 15 amino acids. CDR1 is SEHNR, CDR2 FQNEAQ, per germline (reference sequence). With 5 bases clipped from V and 2 bases from J, the junction kept 9 bases outside the gene matches. The CDR3 here is CASSKLTGETYEQYF. CDR3 nucleotide sequence: TGTGCCAGCAGCAAATTAACAGGGGAGACCTACGAGCAGTACTTC.